The 28 T cell receptor beta chains below all came from one sample that was sequenced in a study of blood T cells in healthy people across ages. Alongside a J-beta primer mix, a sample-barcoded 5' primer served in a second PCR lasting about 7 to 11 cycles. TCRdb re-called the 5' RACE reads through MiXCR, storing one row per CDR3 protein. The sample holds approximately 800,000 distinct CDR3 sequences; roughly 60% are singletons and the top ten take 25% to 35%. Sequencing was carried out using blood. Receptors originate from a man aged 25-45 years in good health.

This clonotype was observed once. The chain carries TRBV3-1 and TRBJ1-2, with D uncertain. CDR1 LGHDT and CDR2 YNNKEL come from the germline V gene (reference sequence). The germline V and J ends were trimmed by 2 bases and 2 bases, with 18 bases remaining between them. The CDR3 loop spans 17 amino acids. The CDR3 DNA is TGTGCCAGCAGCCAATGCCCCGGGAGCCTTGGGAACTATGGCTACACCTTC. It translates to CASSQCPGSLGNYGYTF.

The chain combines TRBV3-1 with TRBJ1-1; 7 positions match TRBD1. In germline, CDR1 is LGHDT, CDR2 YNNKEL (reference sequence). The CDR3 has 14 amino acids. V lost 5 bases, J lost 3 bases, and 6 bases stayed unmatched. CDR3 nucleotides: TGTGCCAGCAGCAGACAGGGCGTTCACACTGAAGCTTTCTTT. Protein sequence: CASSRQGVHTEAFF.

This clonotype was counted only a few times. The CDR3, as DNA: TGTGCCAGCAGTCCCATCGGACAGTCGGGGGAGACCCAGTACTTC. Protein sequence: CASSPIGQSGETQYF. The chain is built from TRBV27 and TRBJ2-5; tentative D call: TRBD1 (6 bases). V lost 5 bases, J lost 5 bases, and 18 bases lay in between. In germline, CDR1 is MNHEY, CDR2 SMNVEV (reference sequence). The CDR3 contains 15 residues.

The J gene is TRBJ2-1, the V gene TRBV27; D is perhaps TRBD2 (7 bases). In germline, CDR1 is MNHEY, CDR2 SMNVEV (reference sequence). V lost 2 bases and J lost 10, with 18 bases in between. CDR3 length: 15 residues. In DNA, the CDR3 is TGTGCCAGCAGTTTAGGGCGGGGGACAACCTACGAGCAGTTCTTC. It yields the protein CASSLGRGTTYEQFF.

The rearrangement uses TRBV2 and TRBJ2-1; 7 nucleotides match TRBD1. The CDR3 has 13 amino acids. The germline V gene has CDR1 SNHLY and CDR2 FYNNEI. V lost 10 bases to trimming and J lost 3 bases; unmatched junction nucleotides: 6. The CDR3 coding sequence is TGTGCCACCCAGGGACAGCTCTACAATGAGCAGTTCTTC. This translates into CATQGQLYNEQFF.

The rearrangement uses TRBV6-2 or TRBV6-3 and TRBJ2-3; D possibly corresponds to TRBD1 (5 bases). The CDR3 consists of 17 residues. Germline assignment: CDR1 MNHEY and CDR2 SVGEGT. Trimming stripped 2 bases from V and 1 base from J, with 16 bases between. The CDR3 DNA reads as TGTGCCAGCAGTTACGTCAGGGTGGGATGGGGCACAGATACGCAGTATTTT. This translates into CASSYVRVGWGTDTQYF.

The chain couples TRBV12-3 or TRBV12-4 to TRBJ1-5, with D maybe TRBD1 (5 bases). V dropped 5 bases and J dropped 0 bases, with 11 bases sitting between them. The CDR3 sequence is 15 residues long. The CDR3 sequence is CASSTRQSSNQPQHF. In DNA form, the CDR3 reads TGTGCCAGCAGTACGCGACAGAGTAGCAATCAGCCCCAGCATTTT.

A few counts support this clonotype. This rearrangement joins TRBV28 to TRBJ2-7; a possible D gene is TRBD1 (6 bases). V lost 5 bases and J lost 5, with 19 bases in between. The CDR3 extends over 15 amino acids. Germline V lookup: CDR1 MDHEN, CDR2 SYDVKM. The CDR3 coding sequence is TGTGCCAGCAGTCCCTGGGGACAAGGGGTCCACGAGCAGTACTTC. This sequence encodes CASSPWGQGVHEQYF.

The chain recombines TRBV27 with TRBJ2-4; 7 bases map to TRBD1. The assigned J gene may be wrong: the sequence end matches TRBJ2-7 better. Per germline, CDR1 MNHEY and CDR2 SMNVEV (reference sequence). There are 15 residues in the CDR3. This chain's CDR3 is CASSPRQGLRDEQYF. CDR3 sequence (DNA): TGTGCCAGCAGTCCTAGACAGGGTCTGAGGGACGAGCAGTACTTC.

The chain has TRBV10-3 and TRBJ2-5; TRBD1 aligns across 11 bases. J gave up 4 bases and V 4 bases, and 8 bases lay outside the gene matches. This CDR3 is 16 amino acids long. The germline gives CDR1 ENHRY, CDR2 SYGVKD. CDR3 sequence (DNA): TGTGCCATCAGTGCCCGGACAGGGGGCGCGGGAGAGACCCAGTACTTC. Protein product: CAISARTGGAGETQYF.

A remark on this clonotype: Compared with germline, one end of the junction differs, possibly owing to a read error. V gene TRBV15 combines with J gene TRBJ2-4; D gene uncertain. This CDR3 contains 16 residues. Germline V CDR1 and CDR2: LNHNV, YYDKDF (reference sequence). CDR3 sequence: CAASRDRELSYNEQYF. CDR3 coding DNA: TGTGCCGCCAGCAGAGATAGGGAACTTTCCTACAATGAGCAGTACTTC.

A few counts support this clonotype. The rearrangement links TRBV7-9 to TRBJ1-2; unclear D gene. The germline V gene has CDR1 SEHNR and CDR2 FQNEAQ (reference sequence). The ends were cut back, 5 bases at V and 4 bases at J, with 17 bases in the middle. The CDR3 is made up of 15 amino acids. The CDR3 DNA reads as TGTGCCAGCAGCGCAGGACGGGGAATTTTCTATGGCTACACCTTC. This gives the protein CASSAGRGIFYGYTF.

The rearrangement joins TRBV20-1 to TRBJ2-4, with a weak D call TRBD2 (6 bases). The J call may be incorrect, as the DNA end agrees better with TRBJ2-5. The CDR3 is made up of 14 amino acids. The V gene's germline CDR1 is DFQATT and CDR2 SNEGSKA (reference sequence). Written as DNA, the CDR3 is TGCAGTGCTAGAGGGCCGGGGGTTGTCGAGACCCAGTACTTC. Protein: CSARGPGVVETQYF.

This clonotype was counted between two and nine times. V is TRBV7-2 and J is TRBJ1-4; 9 bases agree with TRBD1. V trimming: 1 base; J trimming: 5 bases; junction bases outside the gene matches: 11. The CDR3 extends over 18 amino acids. Germline loops: CDR1 SGHTA, CDR2 FQGNSA. This CDR3 is CASSLGRRLGQGNEKLFF. DNA for the CDR3: TGTGCCAGCAGCTTAGGGAGGAGGCTAGGACAGGGGAATGAAAAACTGTTTTTT.

This clonotype was found a few times. The chain recombines TRBV20-1 with TRBJ2-5; 8 positions agree with TRBD2. The V segment lost 3 bases and the J segment 4 bases; nucleotides outside the gene matches: 10. The CDR3 contains 15 residues. Germline CDR1 reads DFQATT; CDR2 reads SNEGSKA (reference sequence). The CDR3 DNA sequence: TGCAGTGCTAGCCCTACGAGCGGGGGTTCAGAGACCCAGTACTTC. It yields the protein CSASPTSGGSETQYF.

This clonotype was picked up a small number of times. The J gene is TRBJ1-2, the V gene TRBV20-1; 12 nucleotides line up with TRBD1. The CDR3 sequence is 15 residues long. Germline trimming cut 1 base from V and 7 bases from J; bases unmatched to any gene: 7. CDR1 DFQATT and CDR2 SNEGSKA come from the germline V gene (reference sequence). CDR3 in DNA: TGCAGTGCTAGAGTCTCGGGACAGGGGGCGGGTGGCTACACCTTC. This sequence encodes CSARVSGQGAGGYTF.

This clonotype came up many times. This rearrangement joins TRBV12-3 or TRBV12-4 to TRBJ2-5, with D perhaps TRBD1 (6 bases). The CDR3 length is 14 residues. Trimming took off 7 bases at V and 2 bases at J, with 14 bases between the two ends. CDR3 in DNA: TGTGCCAGCAACCTCGAGGGGGTGCAAGAGACCCAGTACTTC. Translated: CASNLEGVQETQYF.

V and J are TRBV6-2 or TRBV6-3 and TRBJ2-4, with 7 bases matching TRBD1. With V trimmed by 2 bases and J by 7 bases, 11 bases remained unmatched. CDR1 is MNHEY, CDR2 SVGEGT, per germline. CDR3 length: 16 residues. The CDR3 DNA follows: TGTGCCAGCAGTTACCCCACAGGGGTGGGATCGAACATTCAGTACTTC. Encoded protein: CASSYPTGVGSNIQYF.

At least ten counts were recorded for this clonotype. The chain employs TRBV10-2 and TRBJ2-6; D not certain. The CDR3 runs to 13 residues. V lost 2 bases and J lost 4, with 3 bases in between. Germline assignment: CDR1 WSHSY and CDR2 SAAADI. Here the CDR3 DNA reads TGCGCCAGCAGTGAGCCCGGGGCCAACGTCCTGACTTTC. Translating gives CASSEPGANVLTF.

The chain links TRBV5-6 to TRBJ1-6, with TRBD1 matching over 7 bases. The CDR3 extends over 14 amino acids. V lost 5 bases and J lost 10; bases outside the gene matches: 9. Germline V CDR1 and CDR2: SGHDT, YYEEEE. The CDR3 nucleotides are TGTGCCAGCAGTTTTAACAGGGGACAGTCACCCCTCCACTTT. As protein: CASSFNRGQSPLHF.

V usage is TRBV7-2 and J usage is TRBJ1-1; D is perhaps TRBD1 (5 bases). Germline values: CDR1 SGHTA, CDR2 FQGNSA. Trimming took 2 bases from V and 1 from J, leaving 14 bases between them. This CDR3 is built from 16 residues. The CDR3 loop reads CASSLIFGRGNTEAFF. The DNA of the CDR3 is TGTGCCAGCAGCTTAATATTTGGGAGGGGGAACACTGAAGCTTTCTTT.

This clonotype came up a few times. V and J are TRBV20-1 and TRBJ1-2; D remains ambiguous. Trimming stripped 3 bases from V and 0 bases from J, with 8 bases between. Germline lookup yields CDR1 DFQATT and CDR2 SNEGSKA (reference sequence). This CDR3 has 13 amino acids. CDR3 protein: CSASPQANYGYTF. In DNA form, the CDR3 reads TGCAGTGCTAGTCCCCAAGCTAACTATGGCTACACCTTC.

A single count supports this clonotype. As DNA, the CDR3 is TGTGCCAGCAGCTCAAGGGCGACAGGGGGGTCACCCCTCCACTTT. As protein: CASSSRATGGSPLHF. The chain carries TRBV7-9 and TRBJ1-6, with 9 bases aligning to TRBD1. The junction had 8 bases not matched to a gene; V was cut back by 4 bases and J by 10 bases. This CDR3 region has 15 residues. The germline V gene encodes CDR1 SEHNR and CDR2 FQNEAQ (reference sequence).

This clonotype was counted many times. This rearrangement joins TRBV3-1 to TRBJ2-3, with a tentative D call TRBD2 (5 bases). The CDR3 consists of 17 residues. V shed 0 bases and J shed 6 bases, with 19 bases lying between them. CDR1 is LGHDT, CDR2 YNNKEL, per germline (reference sequence). The CDR3 here is CASSQDLRTLIPDTQYF. CDR3 nucleotide sequence: TGTGCCAGCAGCCAAGATTTGAGGACTCTCATCCCCGATACGCAGTATTTT.

The genes are TRBV3-1 and TRBJ2-4; 8 positions match TRBD1. CDR3 length: 14 amino acids. Germline V gene lookup returns CDR1 LGHDT and CDR2 YNNKEL (reference sequence). Losses at the gene ends were 4 bases for V and 8 bases for J; bases not matched to a gene: 7. This CDR3 is CASSRQGRRDIQYF. Written as DNA, the CDR3 is TGTGCCAGCAGCCGACAGGGGCGGCGAGACATTCAGTACTTC.

CDR3 DNA sequence: TGCGCCAGCAGCCAAGTCGGGGATCCGGACGAGCAGTACTTC. Its protein product is CASSQVGDPDEQYF. The chain has TRBV4-1 and TRBJ2-7; possible D gene TRBD2, 5 bases. The CDR3 consists of 14 residues. Looked up from germline, CDR1 is MGHRA and CDR2 is YSYEKL. V was trimmed by 1 base and J by 5 bases, leaving 12 bases between them.

This clonotype was seen a handful of times. J is TRBJ2-1 and V is TRBV28; D is perhaps TRBD2 (6 bases). With 4 bases removed from V and 6 bases from J, the gap between germline ends came to 13 bases. The CDR3 is 14 residues long. Per germline, CDR1 MDHEN and CDR2 SYDVKM. CDR3 loop: CASSWDGGGNEQFF. The CDR3 DNA sequence: TGTGCCAGCAGTTGGGACGGGGGTGGCAATGAGCAGTTCTTC.

This chain uses TRBV3-1 with TRBJ2-3; D possibly corresponds to TRBD2 (5 bases). Trimming took off 3 bases at V and 5 bases at J, with 12 bases between the two ends. This CDR3 region has 14 residues. Germline assignment: CDR1 LGHDT and CDR2 YNNKEL (reference sequence). CDR3 protein: CASSQRADGDTQYF. For the CDR3, the DNA is TGTGCCAGCAGCCAGCGGGCCGACGGAGATACGCAGTATTTT.